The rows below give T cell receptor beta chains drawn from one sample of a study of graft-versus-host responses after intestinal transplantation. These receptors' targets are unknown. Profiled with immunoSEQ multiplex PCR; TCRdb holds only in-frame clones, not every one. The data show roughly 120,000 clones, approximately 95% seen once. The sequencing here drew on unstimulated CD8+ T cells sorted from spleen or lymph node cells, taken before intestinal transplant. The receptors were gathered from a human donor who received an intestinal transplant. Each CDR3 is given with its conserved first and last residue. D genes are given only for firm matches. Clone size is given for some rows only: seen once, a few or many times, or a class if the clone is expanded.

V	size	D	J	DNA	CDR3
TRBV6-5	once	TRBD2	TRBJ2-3	TGTGCCAGCAGTTACAAGACTAGCGGCACAGATACGCAGTATTTT	CASSYKTSGTDTQYF
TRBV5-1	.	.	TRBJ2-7	TGCGCCAGCAGCTTGGTACGGGCCTCCACCTACGAGCAGTACTTC	CASSLVRASTYEQYF
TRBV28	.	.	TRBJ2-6	TGTGCCAGCAGTTTATGGGGCTCTGGGGCCAACGTCCTGACTTTC	CASSLWGSGANVLTF
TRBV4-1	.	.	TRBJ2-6	TGCGCCAGCAGCCTCATCAACTCTGGGGCCAACGTCCTGACTTTC	CASSLINSGANVLTF
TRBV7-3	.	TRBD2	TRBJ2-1	TGTGCCAGCAGCCTGAAACCGGGACTAGCGGGAACAAGGTCCTACAATGAGCAGTTCTTC	CASSLKPGLAGTRSYNEQFF
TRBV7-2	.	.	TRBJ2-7	TGTGCCAGCAGCTCTTATTACGAGCAGTACTTC	CASSSYYEQYF
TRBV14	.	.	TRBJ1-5	TGTGCCAGCAGCCATGGTTATCAGCCCCAGCATTTT	CASSHGYQPQHF
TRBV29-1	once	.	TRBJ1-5	TGCAGCGTTGCCGCGGGCCTCTATCAGCCCCAGCATTTT	CSVAAGLYQPQHF
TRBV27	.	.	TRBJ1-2	TGTGCCAGCAGTAAAACGGGGGGCAGGTATGGCTACACCTTC	CASSKTGGRYGYTF
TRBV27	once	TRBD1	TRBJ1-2	TGTGCCAGCAGTTTATCCGGGACAGGGGGAGGCTATGGCTACACCTTC	CASSLSGTGGGYGYTF
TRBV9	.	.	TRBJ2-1	TGTGCCAGCAGCGGGAGGACCTCCTACAATGAGCAGTTCTTC	CASSGRTSYNEQFF
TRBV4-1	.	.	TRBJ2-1	TGCGCCAGCAGCCAGGGCCAGGGCGTTGATTACAATGAGCAGTTCTTC	CASSQGQGVDYNEQFF
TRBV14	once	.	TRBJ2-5	TGTGCCAGCAGCCAAGATGAGGGGACCCGCGGGGAGACCCAGTACTTC	CASSQDEGTRGETQYF
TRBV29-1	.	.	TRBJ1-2	TGCAGCGTTAGGGTTGGCTATGGCTACACCTTC	CSVRVGYGYTF
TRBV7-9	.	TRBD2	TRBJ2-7	TGTGCCAGCAGCTTTGACGCGACTAGCGGGTATGCTACGGAGCAGTACTTC	CASSFDATSGYATEQYF
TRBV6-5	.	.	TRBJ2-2	TGTGCCAGCAGCGGGGACGGAACGAACACCGGGGAGCTGTTTTTT	CASSGDGTNTGELFF
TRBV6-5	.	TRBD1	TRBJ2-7	TGTGCCAGCAGTATCGGGACAGAATACGAGCAGTACTTC	CASSIGTEYEQYF
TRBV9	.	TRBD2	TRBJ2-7	TGTGCCAGCAGCGTAGACGAGCGGGAGGCCCCCTACGAGCAGTACTTC	CASSVDEREAPYEQYF
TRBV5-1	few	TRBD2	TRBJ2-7	TGCGCCAGCAGCTGGGGGGGAGGAGTCTACGAGCAGTACTTC	CASSWGGGVYEQYF
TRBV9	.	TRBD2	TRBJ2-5	TGTGCCAGCAGCAGCAGCGGGATCACGGTGGAGACCCAGTACTTC	CASSSSGITVETQYF
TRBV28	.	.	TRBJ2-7	TGTGCCAGCCAGGGACGAGACCTCGACGAGCAGTACTTC	CASQGRDLDEQYF
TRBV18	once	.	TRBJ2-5	TGTGCCAGCTCACCAATCAGGTACCAAGAGACCCAGTACTTC	CASSPIRYQETQYF
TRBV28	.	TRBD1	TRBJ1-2	TGTGCCAGCAAGGACAGGATCTACTATGGCTACACCTTC	CASKDRIYYGYTF
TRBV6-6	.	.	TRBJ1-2	TGTGCCAGCAGTTACGCCGGGGATGGCTACACCTTC	CASSYAGDGYTF
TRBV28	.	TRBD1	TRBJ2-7	TGTGCCAGCCGACTTCTGACAGGGAGCTACGAGCAGTACTTC	CASRLLTGSYEQYF
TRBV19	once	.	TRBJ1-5	TGTGCCAGTAGTAATGCAGGGGTAAGCAATCAGCCCCAGCATTTT	CASSNAGVSNQPQHF
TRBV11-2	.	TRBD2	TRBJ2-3	TGTGCCAGCAGCCAGACTAGCGGGAGGGGTACAGATACGCAGTATTTT	CASSQTSGRGTDTQYF
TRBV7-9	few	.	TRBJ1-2	TGTGCCAGCAGCTTAGGGTCAGATGGCTACACCTTC	CASSLGSDGYTF
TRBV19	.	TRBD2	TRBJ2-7	TGTGCCAGTAGTGAGCGGGAGCAAGACGAGCAGTACTTC	CASSEREQDEQYF
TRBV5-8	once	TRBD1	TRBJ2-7	TGTGCCAGCGCCCTGGGAACAGGGGGGTCCTACGAGCAGTACTTC	CASALGTGGSYEQYF
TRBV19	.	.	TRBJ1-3	TGTGCCAGTACTCAATCACAATATAGGGACGGCTCTGGAAACACCATATATTTT	CASTQSQYRDGSGNTIYF
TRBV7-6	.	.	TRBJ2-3	TGTGCCAGCAGCTTAGAACCGGGAGAGGGAGATACGCAGTATTTT	CASSLEPGEGDTQYF
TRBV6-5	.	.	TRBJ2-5	TGTGCCAGCAGTTACGTGGAGACCCAGTACTTC	CASSYVETQYF
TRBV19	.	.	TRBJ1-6	TGCGGAGGTTGGGAACGTCCAGGCGCCTATAATTCACCCCTCCACTTT	CGGWERPGAYNSPLHF
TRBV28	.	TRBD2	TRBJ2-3	TGTGCCAGCAGTTTACGGGGACTAGACACAGATACGCAGTATTTT	CASSLRGLDTDTQYF
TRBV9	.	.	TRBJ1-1	TGTGCCAGCAGCCCCCATGGGGGGATGAACACTGAAGCTTTCTTT	CASSPHGGMNTEAFF
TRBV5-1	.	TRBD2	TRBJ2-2	TGCGCCAGCAAAGCCGGGACTAGCGGCAACACCGGGGAGCTGTTTTTT	CASKAGTSGNTGELFF
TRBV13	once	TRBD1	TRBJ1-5	TGTGCCAGCAGCCTCGGGACAGATAGCAATCAGCCCCAGCATTTT	CASSLGTDSNQPQHF
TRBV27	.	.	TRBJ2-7	TGTGCCAGCAGTTTATCCCAAAGCTCCTACGAGCAGTACTTC	CASSLSQSSYEQYF
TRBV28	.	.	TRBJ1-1	TGTGCCAGCAGTTTAAGGGGGGTCAGGGCGGCTTTCTTT	CASSLRGVRAAFF